This passage covers 2 T cell receptor beta chains from one sample sequenced in a study of cytomegalovirus exposure and HLA in healthy donors. PCR involved 60 Vbeta and 13 Jbeta primers. Clones were sequenced by immunoSEQ multiplex PCR, and TCRdb holds only the in-frame ones, with some missing. The data show about 140,000 clones, 70% to 80% seen once. Material: PBMCs. These receptors were obtained from a female donor in good health and CMV-seronegative.

The chain couples TRBV10-1 to TRBJ2-5; 8 bases fit TRBD1. The J call may be mistaken, given a closer DNA end match to TRBJ2-7. CDR1 is WNHNN, CDR2 SYGVQD, per germline (reference sequence). The CDR3 length is 15 residues. This CDR3 reads CASSARTGPTYEQYF. In DNA form, the CDR3 reads TGCGCCAGCAGTGCCCGGACAGGGCCTACCTACGAGCAGTACTTC.

This sequence joins TRBV6-1 and TRBJ2-3, with D tentatively TRBD1 (6 bases). This CDR3 contains 14 residues. V was clipped by 5 bases and J by 0 bases, with 9 bases between them. Germline V gives CDR1 MNHNS, CDR2 SASEGT. The CDR3 reads CASSHRVSTDTQYF. CDR3 sequence (DNA): TGTGCCAGCAGTCACAGGGTTAGCACAGATACGCAGTATTTT.